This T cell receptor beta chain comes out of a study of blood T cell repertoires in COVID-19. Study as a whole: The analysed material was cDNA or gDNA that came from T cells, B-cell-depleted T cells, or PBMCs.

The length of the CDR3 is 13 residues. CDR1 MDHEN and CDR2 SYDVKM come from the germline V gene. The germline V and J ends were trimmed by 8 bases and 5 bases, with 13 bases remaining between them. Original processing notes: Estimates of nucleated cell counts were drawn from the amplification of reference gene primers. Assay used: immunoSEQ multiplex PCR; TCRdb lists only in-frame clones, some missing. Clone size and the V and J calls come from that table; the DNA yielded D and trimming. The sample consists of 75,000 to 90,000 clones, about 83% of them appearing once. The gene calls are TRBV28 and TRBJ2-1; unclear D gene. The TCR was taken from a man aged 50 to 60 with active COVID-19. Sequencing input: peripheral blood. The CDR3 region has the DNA TGTGCCAGCGACAAGATTGCCCACAATGAGCAGTTCTTC. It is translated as CASDKIAHNEQFF.